This T cell receptor (beta chain) was found in a study of blood T cell repertoires in COVID-19. Assay: immunoSEQ multiplex PCR; the TCRdb copy retains only in-frame clones and omits some. Found here are around 340,000 clones, approximately 89% of them singletons; the top ten hold 3.9%. Sequencing was carried out using peripheral blood. This TCR was recovered from an older woman with COVID-19, enrolled during active disease.

The CDR3 here is CASSPGQYGYTF. The CDR3 DNA follows: TGTGCCAGCAGCCCAGGACAGTATGGCTACACCTTC. The gene calls are TRBV6-6 and TRBJ1-2, with TRBD1 as a possible D gene (6 bases). This CDR3 has 12 amino acids. Trimming removed 6 bases from V and 5 bases from J, with 10 bases in between. Germline V lookup: CDR1 MNHNY, CDR2 SVGAGI (reference sequence).